The 7 T cell receptor beta chains below all came from one sample that was sequenced in a study of blood T cell repertoires in COVID-19. TCRdb keeps only in-frame clones here, not all; method: immunoSEQ multiplex PCR. The table has around 70,000 clones, approximately 89% seen once. Material: peripheral blood. Receptor source: a human donor in a cohort sampled during active COVID-19.

V is TRBV19 and J is TRBJ1-2; D remains unclear. The V gene's germline CDR1 is LNHDA and CDR2 SQIVND (reference sequence). The V end was cut by 7 bases, the J end by 6 bases, with 15 bases between. This CDR3 is built from 13 residues. Written as DNA, the CDR3 is TGTGCCAGTAACTGGGAAAGGAGGAATGGCTACACCTTC. It is translated as CASNWERRNGYTF.

The genes are TRBV30 and TRBJ2-5; 8 bases line up with TRBD2. This CDR3 is 16 amino acids long. Germline trimming cut 2 bases from V and 7 bases from J; bases unmatched to any gene: 15. The germline V gene encodes CDR1 GTSNPN and CDR2 SVGIG (reference sequence). CDR3 amino acids: CAWSWASGGLIGTQYF. CDR3 DNA: TGTGCCTGGAGTTGGGCAAGCGGGGGCCTCATAGGGACCCAGTACTTC.

The rearrangement links TRBV5-1 to TRBJ2-5; TRBD1 aligns across 8 bases. The V gene end was trimmed by 3 bases and the J gene end by 0 bases; junction bases not matched to a gene: 1. The CDR3 runs to 14 residues. Germline CDR1 SGHRS, CDR2 YFSETQ. The CDR3, as DNA: TGCGCCAGCAGCTCGACAGGGGACCAAGAGACCCAGTACTTC. Protein: CASSSTGDQETQYF.

The chain uses TRBV10-3 and TRBJ1-2; D uncertain. V was clipped by 4 bases and J by 0 bases, with 6 bases between them. The germline V gene encodes CDR1 ENHRY and CDR2 SYGVKD. CDR3 size: 13 residues. CDR3 sequence reads: CAISGGPNYGYTF. In DNA, the CDR3 is TGTGCCATCAGTGGTGGCCCTAACTATGGCTACACCTTC.

This chain links TRBV12-3 or TRBV12-4 with TRBJ2-2; D is undetermined. V dropped 3 bases and J dropped 8 bases, with 7 bases sitting between them. The length of the CDR3 is 12 residues. The DNA for the CDR3 is TGTGCCAGCAGTTTTGTATCGGGGGAGCTGTTTTTT. Its translation: CASSFVSGELFF.

The V call is TRBV3-1 (or the pseudogene TRBV3-2), the J call TRBJ2-1; 8 bases map to TRBD2. With V trimmed by 0 bases and J by 6 bases, 10 bases remained unmatched. The length of the CDR3 is 17 residues. Germline CDR1 reads LGHDT; CDR2 reads YNNKEL (reference sequence). The CDR3 reads CASSQDPRGGNSNEQFF. DNA for the CDR3: TGTGCCAGCAGCCAAGATCCCCGGGGGGGTAATTCCAATGAGCAGTTCTTC.

The chain is built from TRBV7-9 and TRBJ2-2; tentatively, D is TRBD2 (5 bases). This CDR3 spans 16 amino acids. Germline V gene sequence: CDR1 SEHNR, CDR2 FQNEAQ (reference sequence). V lost 2 bases to trimming and J lost 5 bases, with 15 bases between them. In DNA form, the CDR3 reads TGTGCCAGCAGCTTAAGTCCCACACGAGGGACCGGGGAGCTGTTTTTT. Translated: CASSLSPTRGTGELFF.